This is a list of T cell receptor beta chains from one sample in a study of patients and donors after allogeneic stem cell transplantation. In TCRdb, the RT-PCR reads were re-called with MiXCR into one record per CDR3 protein. The sample has about 150,000 distinct CDR3 sequences; about a third are singletons. The sequenced sample was blood, either unsorted or a sorted T cell fraction (not recorded which). Receptors originate from a human donor who was either an allogeneic HSCT recipient or a stem cell or donor lymphocyte infusion donor (not recorded which). It is not recorded whose cells these are; they may come from a transplant donor. Both conserved end residues are part of each CDR3. A D gene is named only where the DNA matches it firmly. The listing skips clone size in some rows; elsewhere it reads once, few, many or a size class.

V: TRBV7-2
size: -
J: TRBJ2-2
D: -
DNA: TGTGCCAGCAGCCCCTGGGGGCCCGGGGAGCTGTTTTTT
CDR3: CASSPWGPGELFF

V: TRBV4-3
size: few
J: TRBJ1-2
D: -
DNA: TGCGCCAGCAGCCAAGTACGAGACCGAAACTATGGCTACACCTTC
CDR3: CASSQVRDRNYGYTF

V: TRBV12-3/TRBV12-4
size: few
J: TRBJ1-5
D: -
DNA: TGTGCCAGCAGCCCCTCAGGATCAGGCTTCAATCAGCCCCAGCATTTT
CDR3: CASSPSGSGFNQPQHF

V: TRBV28
size: few
J: TRBJ1-4
D: TRBD1
DNA: TGTGCCAGCACGAGACCACAGGGGGCGATTGAAAAACTGTTTTTT
CDR3: CASTRPQGAIEKLFF

V: TRBV28
size: -
J: TRBJ1-6
D: -
DNA: TGTGCCAGCAGTTTCCCTAGAACCGGAGGGGTTCATTCACCCCTCCACTTT
CDR3: CASSFPRTGGVHSPLHF

V: TRBV4-2
size: -
J: TRBJ1-2
D: -
DNA: TGTGCCAGCAGCCAAGACGGGACCTCCTATGGCTACACCTTC
CDR3: CASSQDGTSYGYTF

V: TRBV15
size: -
J: TRBJ1-1
D: -
DNA: TGTGCCACCAGCAGAAATCCCCAGGTCGGCACTGAAGCTTTCTTT
CDR3: CATSRNPQVGTEAFF

V: TRBV28
size: -
J: TRBJ1-2
D: -
DNA: TGTGCCAGCAGTGGGGGGAAGGTGGTCGGCTACACCTTC
CDR3: CASSGGKVVGYTF

V: TRBV5-8
size: -
J: TRBJ1-1
D: -
DNA: TGTGCCAGCAGCGTAAGACAGAGGTTGGGTGCCGGCTTT
CDR3: CASSVRQRLGAGF

V: TRBV4-3
size: -
J: TRBJ1-2
D: -
DNA: TGCGCCAGCAGCCAGGATGGGACGAAGGGGGGCTACACCTTC
CDR3: CASSQDGTKGGYTF

V: TRBV20-1
size: -
J: TRBJ1-1
D: TRBD1
DNA: TGCAGTGCTAGTCAGGGACAGGGGGCGTACACTGAAGCTTTCTTT
CDR3: CSASQGQGAYTEAFF

V: TRBV5-1
size: few
J: TRBJ1-2
D: -
DNA: TGCGCCAGCGGCTCGGGGATTAACTATGGCTACACCTTC
CDR3: CASGSGINYGYTF

V: TRBV3-1
size: -
J: TRBJ2-5
D: TRBD2
DNA: TGTGCCAGCAGCCAAGTAGCGGGGGGGCTGAAAGAGACCCAGTACTTC
CDR3: CASSQVAGGLKETQYF

V: TRBV12-3/TRBV12-4
size: few
J: TRBJ1-4
D: TRBD1
DNA: TGTGCCAGCAGGCAGACAGGGAGAGGAGAAAAACTGTTTTTT
CDR3: CASRQTGRGEKLFF

V: TRBV6-5
size: -
J: TRBJ2-3
D: -
DNA: TGTGCCAGCAGTTACGAATACGACCCCGCAGATACGCAGTATTTT
CDR3: CASSYEYDPADTQYF

V: TRBV29-1
size: medium-sized
J: TRBJ1-2
D: TRBD1
DNA: TGCAGCGTGGGGGACAGGGGTTACTATGGCTACACCTTC
CDR3: CSVGDRGYYGYTF

V: TRBV15
size: -
J: TRBJ1-5
D: TRBD1
DNA: TGTGCCACCAGCGCCAGGGACAGAGAAAATCAGCCCCAGCATTTT
CDR3: CATSARDRENQPQHF

V: TRBV5-1
size: -
J: TRBJ2-5
D: -
DNA: TGCGCCAGCAGCTTCCGGGATCCCCAAAGGGAGACCCAGTACTTC
CDR3: CASSFRDPQRETQYF

V: TRBV12-3/TRBV12-4
size: -
J: TRBJ1-3
D: -
DNA: TGTGCCAGCACCCCCTGGACCTCTGGAAACACCATATATTTT
CDR3: CASTPWTSGNTIYF

V: TRBV27
size: -
J: TRBJ1-3
D: -
DNA: TGTGCCAGCAGTCCCGAGGGCGCCATATATTTT
CDR3: CASSPEGAIYF

V: TRBV3-1
size: few
J: TRBJ1-2
D: TRBD1
DNA: TGTGCCAGCAGCCAAAAGGCAGGACAGGGGGCCTATGGCTACACCTTC
CDR3: CASSQKAGQGAYGYTF

V: TRBV4-3
size: -
J: TRBJ1-4
D: -
DNA: TGCGCCAGCAGTGGCCCTGTTGCAGGAGCAACTAATGAAAAACTGTTTTTT
CDR3: CASSGPVAGATNEKLFF

V: TRBV20-1
size: few
J: TRBJ1-2
D: -
DNA: TGCAGTGCTAGCCACTTCCCTCAAACCCGAGATGGCTACACCTTC
CDR3: CSASHFPQTRDGYTF

V: TRBV20-1
size: -
J: TRBJ2-1
D: -
DNA: TGCAGTGCTAGTCCTGGACGACTCTTGGGCGATGAGCAGTTCTTC
CDR3: CSASPGRLLGDEQFF

V: TRBV19
size: few
J: TRBJ2-5
D: -
DNA: TGTGCCAGTAGTATGAACAGTCAAGAGACCCAGTACTTC
CDR3: CASSMNSQETQYF

V: TRBV6-2/TRBV6-3
size: few
J: TRBJ1-5
D: -
DNA: TGTGCCAGCAGCCTCACAGGGACTGCCGGGCCCCAGCATTTT
CDR3: CASSLTGTAGPQHF

V: TRBV12-3/TRBV12-4
size: few
J: TRBJ1-5
D: -
DNA: TGTGCCAGCAGTTTAGGAGAGTTTAGCAATCAGCCCCAGCATTTT
CDR3: CASSLGEFSNQPQHF

V: TRBV4-3
size: -
J: TRBJ2-3
D: TRBD2
DNA: TGCGCCAGCAGCCAAGGTAGCGGGGGGACCACAGATACGCAGTATTTT
CDR3: CASSQGSGGTTDTQYF

V: TRBV12-3/TRBV12-4
size: -
J: TRBJ2-7
D: TRBD1
DNA: TGTGCCAGCAGCACTGGGACAGTCGGGCTGAACGAGCAGTACTTC
CDR3: CASSTGTVGLNEQYF

V: TRBV27
size: -
J: TRBJ1-2
D: TRBD1
DNA: TGTGCCAGCAGTTCCCCACAGGGGAATGGCTACACCTTC
CDR3: CASSSPQGNGYTF

V: TRBV7-2
size: -
J: TRBJ2-5
D: TRBD2
DNA: TGTGCCAGCAGCTTTTCCCCGGGAGCGGGGAGTGAGACCCAGTACTTC
CDR3: CASSFSPGAGSETQYF

V: TRBV6-5
size: -
J: TRBJ2-3
D: -
DNA: TGTGCCAGCAGTTACTCGACGTCTATTGGGGATACGCAGTATTTT
CDR3: CASSYSTSIGDTQYF

V: TRBV28
size: -
J: TRBJ1-6
D: -
DNA: TGTGCCAGCGCCCCAGGGGAAACCTATGGATCACCCCTCCACTTT
CDR3: CASAPGETYGSPLHF

V: TRBV5-1
size: -
J: TRBJ1-1
D: -
DNA: TGCGCCAGCAGCTTGGTTGCTCAGTCAGGGGACACTGAAGCTTTCTTT
CDR3: CASSLVAQSGDTEAFF

V: TRBV9
size: -
J: TRBJ2-3
D: -
DNA: TGTGCCAGCAGCGTAGCGGGGGGCGCAGATACGCAGTATTTT
CDR3: CASSVAGGADTQYF

V: TRBV13
size: few
J: TRBJ1-3
D: -
DNA: TGTGCCAGCAGCTTAGGGGGAGGGAAGGACACCATATATTTT
CDR3: CASSLGGGKDTIYF

V: TRBV11-2
size: -
J: TRBJ2-1
D: -
DNA: TGTGCCAGCAGCTCGATTCAGGGCTACAATGAGCAGTTCTTC
CDR3: CASSSIQGYNEQFF

V: TRBV7-9
size: few
J: TRBJ2-5
D: TRBD2
DNA: TGTGCCAGCAGCTCGGGACGGGAGGAGGAGACCCAGTACTTC
CDR3: CASSSGREEETQYF

V: TRBV7-9
size: -
J: TRBJ2-1
D: -
DNA: TGTGCCAGCAGCTCAACCGCGGTCGGGAGCTCCTACAATGAGCAGTTCTTC
CDR3: CASSSTAVGSSYNEQFF

V: TRBV29-1
size: -
J: TRBJ1-4
D: -
DNA: TGCAGTCTTACAGGGTGGGCTAATGAAAAACTGTTTTTT
CDR3: CSLTGWANEKLFF

V: TRBV20-1
size: -
J: TRBJ2-6
D: -
DNA: TGCAGTGCTAGGTCAGGTTTGTTCTCTGGGGCCAACGTCCTGACTTTC
CDR3: CSARSGLFSGANVLTF

V: TRBV12-3/TRBV12-4
size: -
J: TRBJ1-5
D: -
DNA: TGTGCCAGCAGTTTGGGGCAGGGAAGAAGCAATCAGCCCCAGCATTTT
CDR3: CASSLGQGRSNQPQHF

V: TRBV5-1
size: few
J: TRBJ1-6
D: -
DNA: TGCGCCAGCAGCTGGGATCCGGCTTCACCCCTCCACTTT
CDR3: CASSWDPASPLHF

V: TRBV6-5
size: many
J: TRBJ1-3
D: -
DNA: TGTGCCAGCAGACCCGAAGGGGGGACGAGAAACACCATATATTTT
CDR3: CASRPEGGTRNTIYF

V: TRBV9
size: few
J: TRBJ2-1
D: TRBD2
DNA: TGTGCCAGCAGCGCCGGAGGGGCGGGGGGCGAGATAAACTACAATGAGCAGTTCTTC
CDR3: CASSAGGAGGEINYNEQFF

V: TRBV6-1
size: few
J: TRBJ1-1
D: -
DNA: TGTGCCAGCAGTGAATGTATAGCGAACACTGAAGCTTTCTTT
CDR3: CASSECIANTEAFF

V: TRBV5-1
size: -
J: TRBJ1-2
D: -
DNA: TGCGCCAGCAGCTTGGCAGGGGTCCCCCGGGGCTGTGGCTACACCTTC
CDR3: CASSLAGVPRGCGYTF

V: TRBV27
size: -
J: TRBJ2-5
D: -
DNA: TGTGCCAGCAGTTTCGGCCCTTCCGAAGAGACCCAGTACTTC
CDR3: CASSFGPSEETQYF

V: TRBV6-2/TRBV6-3
size: few
J: TRBJ2-3
D: -
DNA: TGTGCCAGCGACTTGGGGGGTCCAGATACGCAGTATTTT
CDR3: CASDLGGPDTQYF

V: TRBV27
size: once
J: TRBJ1-1
D: -
DNA: TGTGCCAGCAGTTTACTCTCGGCAGGGAGGGAAGCTTTCTTT
CDR3: CASSLLSAGREAFF

V: TRBV4-3
size: -
J: TRBJ2-1
D: -
DNA: TGCGCCAGCAGCCAAGTGGGTTTACGGGCTGAGCAGTTCTTC
CDR3: CASSQVGLRAEQFF

V: TRBV3-1
size: -
J: TRBJ2-3
D: -
DNA: TGTGCCAGCAGCCAAGATACTGGAGGACTTCGCACAGATACGCAGTATTTT
CDR3: CASSQDTGGLRTDTQYF